These T cell receptor beta chains were read from a single sample in a study of T cell responses to AZD1222 COVID-19 vaccine. Here immunoSEQ multiplex PCR was the method, and the copy in TCRdb shows in-frame clones only, minus some. Of 180,000 or so clones in the sample, approximately 94% were seen once. This specimen consisted of peripheral blood, obtained 28 days after the second AZD1222 dose. These receptors all come from an adult who received the AZD1222 COVID-19 vaccine. CDR3s include the opening cysteine and the closing phenylalanine or tryptophan. Each record gives: D gene, CDR3 length, J gene, clone size, V gene, CDR3 protein, CDR3 DNA. A D gene is named only where the DNA matches it firmly. A clone size is listed for some rows: how often the clone was seen (once, few, many), or a class if it is expanded.

>.|16|TRBJ2-7|.|TRBV7-2
CASARPLMAVSYEQYF
TGTGCCAGCGCCCGCCCTCTAATGGCAGTCTCCTACGAGCAGTACTTC
>.|16|TRBJ1-1|.|TRBV10-1
CASSEGQAGKHTEAFF
TGCGCCAGCAGTGAAGGTCAAGCGGGAAAGCACACTGAAGCTTTCTTT
>.|14|TRBJ1-2|once|TRBV7-8
CASSLRTASYGYTF
TGTGCCAGCAGCCTCCGGACAGCTTCCTATGGCTACACCTTC
>.|13|TRBJ1-6|once|TRBV6-5
CASKAQGISPLHF
TGTGCCAGCAAAGCCCAGGGAATTTCACCCCTCCACTTT
>.|17|TRBJ1-5|.|TRBV30
CAWSASWAPYSNQPQHF
TGTGCCTGGAGCGCCTCTTGGGCCCCATATAGCAATCAGCCCCAGCATTTT
>.|15|TRBJ1-5|.|TRBV19
CAIHEGRFVNQPQHF
TGTGCCATTCATGAGGGCAGGTTCGTCAATCAGCCCCAGCATTTT
>.|14|TRBJ1-5|.|TRBV6-6
CASRRGGVNQPQHF
TGTGCCAGCAGGAGGGGGGGGGTTAATCAGCCCCAGCATTTT
>.|15|TRBJ2-1|.|TRBV7-2
CASSLAAGTYNEQFF
TGTGCCAGCAGCTTAGCGGCAGGGACCTACAATGAGCAGTTCTTC
>.|12|TRBJ2-7|.|TRBV3-1/TRBV3-2
CASSQVFYEQYF
TGTGCCAGCAGCCAAGTGTTCTACGAGCAGTACTTC
>TRBD2|16|TRBJ2-1|.|TRBV5-5
CASSIRGGALVNEQFF
TGTGCCAGCAGCATCCGCGGGGGGGCCTTGGTAAATGAGCAGTTCTTC
>TRBD2|16|TRBJ2-1|.|TRBV3-1/TRBV3-2
CASSQEVGLAGNEQFF
TGTGCCAGCAGCCAAGAGGTTGGACTAGCAGGGAATGAGCAGTTCTTC
>.|16|TRBJ2-1|.|TRBV5-1
CASSLRPGGPDNEQFF
TGCGCCAGCAGCTTAAGGCCTGGGGGGCCTGACAATGAGCAGTTCTTC
>TRBD1|15|TRBJ2-7|.|TRBV3-1/TRBV3-2
CASSLDREVTYEQYF
TGTGCCAGCAGCCTTGACAGGGAAGTCACCTACGAGCAGTACTTC
>.|14|TRBJ2-5|.|TRBV20-1
CSASLGHRQETQYF
TGCAGTGCTAGTCTCGGTCACAGACAAGAGACCCAGTACTTC
>TRBD2|14|TRBJ2-1|.|TRBV9
CASSERGEYDEQFF
TGTGCCAGCAGTGAGCGGGGGGAGTACGATGAGCAGTTCTTC
>.|17|TRBJ1-6|once|TRBV4-3
CASSQDEGQIYNSPLHF
TGCGCCAGCAGCCAAGATGAGGGGCAGATATATAATTCACCCCTCCACTTT
>TRBD2|15|TRBJ2-5|.|TRBV9
CASSVRLAGAETQYF
TGTGCCAGCAGCGTAAGACTAGCGGGGGCTGAGACCCAGTACTTC
>.|17|TRBJ1-3|.|TRBV7-6
CASSLVTEEYSGNTIYF
TGTGCCAGCAGCTTAGTTACGGAGGAATACTCTGGAAACACCATATATTTT
>TRBD1|15|TRBJ2-2|.|TRBV7-9
CASSRGTGDTGELFF
TGTGCCAGCAGCAGGGGGACAGGGGACACCGGGGAGCTGTTTTTT
>.|18|TRBJ1-5|.|TRBV3-1/TRBV3-2
CASSQNRGAGYSNQPQHF
TGTGCCAGCAGCCAAAATAGGGGCGCGGGCTATAGCAATCAGCCCCAGCATTTT
>TRBD1|15|TRBJ1-2|once|TRBV2
CASSVLDRGVYGYTF
TGTGCCAGCAGTGTTCTGGACAGGGGTGTCTATGGCTACACCTTC
>TRBD2|15|TRBJ2-7|.|TRBV7-2
CASSLNLAGFYEQYF
TGTGCCAGCAGCTTAAACCTAGCGGGGTTCTACGAGCAGTACTTC
>.|15|TRBJ1-6|.|TRBV11-2
CASHGGWGGRSPLHF
TGTGCCAGCCACGGAGGGTGGGGGGGCCGATCACCCCTCCACTTT
>.|11|TRBJ1-1|once|TRBV3-1/TRBV3-2
CASSQGYEAFF
TGTGCCAGCAGCCAGGGGTATGAAGCTTTCTTT
>.|14|TRBJ1-2|.|TRBV11-2
CASSLSQTNYGYTF
TGTGCCAGCAGCTTGTCACAGACTAACTATGGCTACACCTTC
>.|12|TRBJ2-5|.|TRBV5-1
CASSLRQETQYF
TGCGCCAGCAGCTTACGGCAAGAGACCCAGTACTTC
>TRBD2|16|TRBJ2-1|.|TRBV5-4
CASSPDGGGATNEQFF
TGTGCCAGCAGCCCGGATGGCGGGGGGGCCACAAATGAGCAGTTCTTC
>.|14|TRBJ1-4|.|TRBV28
CASTPWSSNEKLFF
TGTGCCAGCACCCCGTGGAGCAGCAATGAAAAACTGTTTTTT